This entry lists 2 T cell receptor beta chains sequenced from one sample in a study of blood T cell repertoires in COVID-19. Measured with immunoSEQ multiplex PCR; TCRdb has only the in-frame clones, and not every one. The data hold 150,000 to 200,000 clones, with around 80% observed a single time. Sequencing was performed on peripheral blood. The receptors come from a man in his sixties with active or convalescent COVID-19.

This chain connects TRBV28 to TRBJ1-1; 9 bases fit TRBD1. Germline-derived CDR1 and CDR2 are MDHEN and SYDVKM. Trimming cost V 3 bases and J 11 bases; bases outside gene matches: 10. This CDR3 has 14 amino acids. Here the CDR3 DNA reads TGTGCCAGCAGTTTCGTCCCGGGACAGGGTAATGCTTTCTTT. Protein product: CASSFVPGQGNAFF. The full variable domain, in which reference TRBV28 and TRBJ1-1 provide the parts outside the CDR3, is DVKVTQSSRYLVKRTGEKVFLECVQDMDHENMFWYRQDPGLGLRLIYFSYDVKMKEKGDIPEGYSVSREKKERFSLILESASTNQTSMYLCASSFVPGQGNAFFGQGTRLTVV.

A single count supports this clone. The V gene is TRBV28, the J gene TRBJ2-7; the match to TRBD1 covers 8 bases. The CDR3 totals 15 residues. CDR1 is MDHEN and CDR2 is SYDVKM in the germline V gene. After removal of 0 bases from V and 2 bases from J, the junction contained 3 bases not matched to a gene. CDR3 residues: CASSLWAGGPYEQYF. CDR3 sequence (DNA): TGTGCCAGCAGTTTATGGGCAGGGGGCCCCTACGAGCAGTACTTC.